The clone carrying this T cell receptor (beta chain) turned up a few times. The target antigen is unknown. HTBI primers from iRepertoire and Arm-PCR of CDR3 regions yielded the TCR beta libraries. Per the study methods: Samples revealed approximately 67 TRBV and approximately 15 TRBJ segments. MiXCR, run by TCRdb on the multiplex PCR reads, gives a single entry per CDR3 protein. The V and J calls follow TCRdb's processing rather than the paper's. Altogether a few hundred thousand distinct CDR3 sequences are present, about 23% being singletons, with the ten largest covering around a quarter. This sample is part of a study of regulatory T cells in long-lasting Graves disease. Study details: The study counted Graves' disease as persistent given over 5 years of antithyroid drugs and positive TSH receptor antibodies. Whole-study findings and limits: Authors noted too few samples as a limitation.

The sample's time point: persistent/refractory GD, antithyroid drugs over 5 years with positive TRAb. RNA from PBMCs was the source of the TCR library. The CDR3 has 14 amino acids. The V end was cut by 4 bases, the J end by 5 bases, with 14 bases between. Germline V CDR1 and CDR2: SGHRS, YFSETQ. V and J are TRBV5-1 and TRBJ2-3, with a possible D match to TRBD2 (7 bases). The material sequenced was peripheral blood mononuclear cells (PBMCs), taken when the disease was refractory, from a patient treated with antithyroid drugs. The sequence was collected from a woman aged 35 to 49 with Graves disease. The CDR3 bases are TGCGCCAGCAGCCTCGGGGGGCGTGAAGATACGCAGTATTTT. It encodes CASSLGGREDTQYF.